These 17 T cell receptor beta chains were sequenced from one sample in a study of T cells in Graves' hyperthyroidism and ophthalmopathy. TCR beta CDR3 regions were amplified from RNA transcripts. HTBI primers were employed in a first-round RT-PCR of the TCR CDR3. Each CDR3 protein is one row after TCRdb ran MiXCR on the multiplex PCR reads. The table has some 200,000 distinct CDR3 sequences, approximately 16% seen once. The sequencing sample was made of blood. These receptors came from a woman in her fifties or sixties with Graves' hyperthyroidism.

This clonotype came up many times. This sequence joins TRBV12-3 or TRBV12-4 and TRBJ1-1; 9 nucleotides match TRBD1. Trimming took 8 bases from V and 5 from J; bases not matched to a gene: 9. CDR3 length: 14 residues. CDR3 nucleotides: TGTGCCAGCTGCCAAACAGGGGGCCGGACTGAAGCTTTCTTT. Translating gives CASCQTGGRTEAFF.

The J gene is TRBJ1-4, the V gene TRBV7-8; D is possibly TRBD1 (5 bases). The CDR3 extends over 16 amino acids. Germline CDR1 SGHVS, CDR2 FQNEAQ. The V end lost 1 base, the J end lost 3 bases, and 12 bases lay between the germline ends. This chain's CDR3 is CASSLGGGTANEKLFF. In DNA form, the CDR3 reads TGTGCCAGCAGCTTAGGGGGGGGGACGGCTAATGAAAAACTGTTTTTT.

At least ten counts were recorded for this clonotype. The chain has TRBV7-9 and TRBJ2-1; D may be TRBD1 or TRBD2 (5 bases each). CDR1 SEHNR and CDR2 FQNEAQ come from the germline V gene (reference sequence). This CDR3 region has 17 residues. V was cut by 1 base and J by 5 bases, with 18 bases left in between. CDR3 sequence: CASSLVRGSEGNNEQFF. CDR3 coding DNA: TGTGCCAGCAGCTTAGTTAGGGGATCCGAGGGCAACAATGAGCAGTTCTTC.

This clonotype was recorded a few times. V usage is TRBV4-1 and J usage is TRBJ2-3; 7 bases map to TRBD2. The CDR3 has 16 amino acids. CDR1 is MGHRA and CDR2 is YSYEKL in the germline V gene. V gave up 0 bases and J gave up 1 base; unmatched junction bases: 4. Here the CDR3 DNA reads TGCGCCAGCAGCCAAGAAGGGCTAGCGGGCACAGATACGCAGTATTTT. Its protein is CASSQEGLAGTDTQYF.

This clonotype was seen repeatedly, ten times or more. The chain has TRBV10-3 and TRBJ1-1; 8 nucleotides agree with TRBD1. The V and J ends lost 8 bases and 3 bases, in that order; junction bases with no gene match: 5. The V gene's germline CDR1 is ENHRY and CDR2 SYGVKD. CDR3 length equals 13 residues. The CDR3 DNA reads TGTGCCATCCGTGGACAGGGTCACACTGAAGCTTTCTTT. Protein sequence: CAIRGQGHTEAFF.

In its sample, this clonotype was seen many times. The rearrangement uses TRBV20-1 and TRBJ2-3; 12 nucleotides line up with TRBD2. This CDR3 spans 18 amino acids. After removal of 2 bases from V and 0 bases from J, the junction contained 9 bases not matched to a gene. Germline V CDR1 and CDR2: DFQATT, SNEGSKA (reference sequence). Here the CDR3 reads CSARKTSGSLQSTDTQYF. The CDR3 nucleotides read TGCAGTGCTAGAAAGACTAGCGGGAGCCTCCAAAGCACAGATACGCAGTATTTT.

Regarding this clonotype: This may arise from a read error, as a much more abundant clone is one base away. The V and J genes are TRBV11-3 and TRBJ1-1, with D hard to call. The V gene's germline CDR1 is SGHNT and CDR2 YENEEA. The CDR3 runs to 13 residues. The CDR3 nucleotides read TGTGCCAGCAGCTTAGATGGCTACGCTGAAGCTTCCTTT. It is translated as CASSLDGYAEASF. Full variable domain (rest looked up from reference TRBV11-3 and TRBJ1-1): EAGVVQSPRYKIIEKKQPVAFWCNPISGHNTLYWYLQNLGQGPELLIRYENEEAVDDSQLPKDRFSAERLKGVDSTLKIQPAELGDSAVYLCASSLDGYAEASFGQGTRLTVV.

The chain employs TRBV6-6 and TRBJ2-5; D is possibly TRBD1 or TRBD2 (5 bases each). CDR1 MNHNY and CDR2 SVGAGI come from the germline V gene (reference sequence). The CDR3 covers 16 residues. The V end was cut by 0 bases, the J end by 2 bases, with 13 bases between. The chain's CDR3 is CASSYSKGRLQETQYF. The DNA of the CDR3 is TGTGCCAGCAGTTACTCGAAGGGACGACTACAAGAGACCCAGTACTTC.

This clonotype was counted at least ten times. The chain is built from TRBV12-3 or TRBV12-4 and TRBJ1-4; D call uncertain. V lost 7 bases and J lost 2, with 11 bases in between. CDR3 length: 14 residues. The CDR3 region is CASNTGGTNEKLFF. The CDR3 nucleotides are TGTGCCAGCAACACGGGAGGCACTAATGAAAAACTGTTTTTT.

Points on this clonotype: Possible read error: a much larger clone is one base away. The rearrangement joins TRBV29-1 to TRBJ2-1; D is perhaps TRBD2 (5 bases). This CDR3 contains 16 residues. Germline assignment: CDR1 SQVTM and CDR2 ANQGSEA. The CDR3 loop reads CSVDPPPSGPYNERFF. CDR3 DNA sequence: TGCAGCGTTGATCCCCCACCCAGCGGTCCCTACAATGAGCGGTTCTTC.

This clonotype has at least ten counts. The chain carries TRBV27 and TRBJ1-5; D not resolved. The V end lost 5 bases, the J end lost 2 bases, and 16 bases lay between the germline ends. Germline V gene lookup returns CDR1 MNHEY and CDR2 SMNVEV (reference sequence). The CDR3 is 16 amino acids. The CDR3 sequence: CASSDTAFGGNQPQHF. The CDR3, as DNA: TGTGCCAGCAGTGATACAGCATTCGGCGGCAATCAGCCCCAGCATTTT.

This clonotype has ten or more counts. This chain links TRBV6-5 with TRBJ2-6; no clear D. Germline values: CDR1 MNHEY, CDR2 SVGAGI. Trimming took 0 bases from V and 2 from J, leaving 5 bases between them. CDR3 length equals 15 residues. CDR3 protein: CASSYSEAGANVLTF. As DNA, the CDR3 is TGTGCCAGCAGTTACTCAGAGGCTGGGGCCAACGTCCTGACTTTC.

The chain links TRBV20-1 to TRBJ2-7, with 8 bases matching TRBD2. The CDR3 loop spans 14 amino acids. Trimming at V came to 3 bases and at J to 2 bases, leaving 6 bases not matched to a gene. Looked up from germline, CDR1 is DFQATT and CDR2 is SNEGSKA (reference sequence). DNA for the CDR3: TGCAGTGCTAGTCCAGCGGGAGCCCCCTACGAGCAGTACTTC. Its translation is CSASPAGAPYEQYF.

The CDR3, as DNA: TGCAGTGCCGATTTGGGCAGAGTAGGCAATCAGCCCCAGCATTTT. Translating it yields CSADLGRVGNQPQHF. The chain employs TRBV20-1 and TRBJ1-5; D ambiguous. Germline V gene sequence: CDR1 DFQATT, CDR2 SNEGSKA (reference sequence). The V gene lost 6 bases and the J gene lost 2 bases, with 17 bases spanning the gap. This CDR3 is built from 15 residues.

Many counts were recorded for this clonotype. The chain joins TRBV7-9 to TRBJ1-2; D gene unclear. This CDR3 has 13 residues. Germline V CDR1 and CDR2: SEHNR, FQNEAQ (reference sequence). The V end was cut by 0 bases, the J end by 8 bases, with 10 bases between. This CDR3 is CASSLASTSGYTF. DNA of the CDR3: TGTGCCAGCAGCTTAGCTTCCACATCCGGCTACACCTTC.

The CDR3 nucleotides are TGTGCCAGCAGTCCACCGGTTGGGGTTTTTGGAGGACGGTCCGAGCAGTACTTC. Translation: CASSPPVGVFGGRSEQYF. The gene calls are TRBV28 and TRBJ2-7; D might be TRBD2 (5 bases). This CDR3 comprises 18 residues. CDR1 is MDHEN, CDR2 SYDVKM, per germline. V dropped 5 bases and J dropped 6 bases, with 29 bases sitting between them. Filled out from reference TRBV28 and TRBJ2-7, the complete variable domain reads DVKVTQSSRYLVKRTGEKVFLECVQDMDHENMFWYRQDPGLGLRLIYFSYDVKMKEKGDIPEGYSVSREKKERFSLILESASTNQTSMYLCASSPPVGVFGGRSEQYFGPGTRLTVT.

The sample holds many counts of this clonotype. The chain combines TRBV7-9 with TRBJ2-1; D not resolved. Trimming shortened V by 5 bases and J by 4 bases, and 12 bases separated the two germline ends. Looked up from germline, CDR1 is SEHNR and CDR2 is FQNEAQ (reference sequence). The CDR3 length is 14 residues. CDR3 bases: TGTGCCAGCAGCCTCGAAGCCAGGTACAATGAGCAGTTCTTC. The encoded protein is CASSLEARYNEQFF.